The TCR beta chain under discussion was sequenced for a study of T cells in Graves' hyperthyroidism and ophthalmopathy (dated by TCRdb to about 2019). Concerning the study at large: Peripheral blood samples were taken at initial diagnosis, before any treatment was given. To identify TCR V-J signatures that set the groups apart, the researchers used a discovery cohort of about a hundred patients, made up of roughly 45 with Graves' ophthalmopathy and 55 to 65 with stable Graves' hyperthyroidism. An independent validation cohort of some 18 hyperthyroidism patients and 17 patients who later progressed to ophthalmopathy tested prospective prediction of ophthalmopathy. The 80 to 100 discovery patients were randomly divided into training and test sets at a 7:3 ratio. The study also compared thyroid tissue and blood T-cell repertoires from about six Graves' hyperthyroidism patients. Once sampling was done, hyperthyroidism patients were given methimazole at a starting dose of 30 mg daily, whereas ophthalmopathy patients were given high-dose intravenous methylprednisolone. According to the paper, TCR Vbeta CDR3 sequencing was carried out on approximately 140 peripheral blood samples, which came from about 45 ophthalmopathy, 75 or so hyperthyroidism and approximately 17 progressor patients. The research as a whole found: Most expanded thyroid clonotypes (frequency above 0.001) were also found in blood, which suggests that blood repertoires may mirror thyroid immune responses. Sample size was not statistically predetermined, and investigators were not blinded to group allocation. A model built on a 13 V-J signature distinguished ophthalmopathy from stable hyperthyroidism, reaching approximately 89% sensitivity and about 81% specificity in cross-validation and 80%/75% in testing. In validation, progression to ophthalmopathy was predicted by the model with nearly 71% sensitivity and around 76% specificity, a median of about 6.4 months before onset.

The TCR beta CDR3 regions were amplified from RNA transcripts. For the first round of RT-PCR on the TCR CDR3, the HTBI primer set was used together with the Qiagen OneStep RT-PCR kit. A second multiplex PCR round built the libraries, followed by size selection and purification. Libraries were sequenced paired-end with 100 bp reads on an Illumina HiSeq2000. As for the authors' bioinformatics: SOAPnuke was used to process the raw data, throwing out any read that contained adapters or uncalled bases, had a mean Phred below 15, or lacked an exact constant-primer or identifier match. High-quality paired reads were merged using COPE v1.2.5, and each unique nucleotide sequence was defined as a clonotype. MiTCR v1.1 was used to align the clonotypes against IMGT TRBV, TRBD and TRBJ reference segments. Analysis was restricted to V-J combinations with a frequency above 0.0001, which covered 99.2% of repertoires. A TCS score was defined as the ratio of F50 (clonal expansion) to E x V (chaos), with BLOSUM62-based TCRdist applied between CDR3 peptides within each V-J. Welch's t-statistics and random forest reduced some 510 V-J features to about 12, which were used in a naive Bayes classifier (R e1071). The raw public data were reprocessed by TCRdb itself: fastp quality trimming at Q25, MiXCR clonotype calling, in-frame beta chains only. Every distinct CDR3 protein forms one entry, paired with its most common genes and DNA. The V and J calls were determined by TCRdb, not by the authors. For this sample there are some 500,000 distinct CDR3 sequences; roughly a quarter appear just once. The ten largest make up roughly 10% of the sample.

CDR1 is given as LGHNA and CDR2 as YSLEER, both from the germline V gene. The CDR3 runs 16 residues from the cysteine to the phenylalanine. Left in the record is the CDR3 DNA by itself, 48 bases read in frame from the first base. Germline trimming amounts to 2 bases on V and 3 bases on J, with 8 as the count of junction bases outside the gene matches. Ophthalmopathy patients had moderately to severely active disease, Clinical Activity Score of at least 3, NOSPECS grade of at least 4, and duration under 3 months. Exclusion was applied to patients with uncontrolled infections, other autoimmune diseases, pregnancy or lactation. Diagnoses were established on the basis of clinical symptoms, serum thyroxine and TRAb, thyroid ultrasound, and orbital computed tomography. Ficoll-Paque density gradient centrifugation was used to isolate PBMCs from 8.5 to 10 ml of fresh peripheral blood. Trizol reagent was used to extract total RNA, and RNA quality was then checked on an Agilent 2100 Bioanalyzer.

Many counts were recorded for this clonotype. What antigen it recognizes has not been identified. Within one base of it there is no much larger clone, and no base qualities were kept. The TCR was taken from a woman under 40 with Graves' ophthalmopathy. The chain is made from TRBV4-3 and TRBJ1-2; 8 junctional bases match TRBD1. The sequenced material came from blood. The encoded CDR3 is CASSQPNRGKDYGYTF. The sequenced DNA is TGCGCCAGCAGCCAACCTAACAGGGGGAAGGACTATGGCTACACCTTC.